Below are 17 T cell receptor beta chains sequenced from a single sample in a study of technical replicates of blood from a few donors. The repertoire was sequenced with immunoSEQ multiplex PCR; TCRdb's copy has only in-frame clones and lacks some. The data hold under 95,000 clones, with 92% observed a single time. The source material was T cells isolated from PBMCs. All receptors derive from a human donor in good health.

The chain couples TRBV4-3 to TRBJ1-1; D possibly corresponds to TRBD1 (5 bases). There are 14 residues in the CDR3. Per the germline V gene, CDR1 is LGHNA and CDR2 is YSLEER. With 2 bases removed from V and 4 bases from J, the gap between germline ends came to 11 bases. CDR3 protein: CASSQFTQGTEAFF. In nucleotides, the CDR3 is TGCGCCAGCAGCCAATTCACCCAGGGCACTGAAGCTTTCTTT.

DNA of the CDR3: TGTGCCAGTAGAGGACAGGGGAACACTGAAGCTTTCTTT. Translating gives CASRGQGNTEAFF. The V and J genes are TRBV19 and TRBJ1-1; 8 bases fit TRBD1. V gave up 6 bases and J gave up 1 base; unmatched junction bases: 1. Per germline, CDR1 LNHDA and CDR2 SQIVND (reference sequence). This CDR3 spans 13 amino acids. Full variable domain (missing parts from reference TRBV19 and TRBJ1-1): DGGITQSPKYLFRKEGQNVTLSCEQNLNHDAMYWYRQDPGQGLRLIYYSQIVNDFQKGDIAEGYSVSREKKESFPLTVTSAQKNPTAFYLCASRGQGNTEAFFGQGTRLTVV.

This chain uses TRBV5-6 with TRBJ2-1; possibly TRBD2 for D (6 bases). V was pared by 2 bases and J by 0 bases, with 12 bases between. The V gene's germline CDR1 is SGHDT and CDR2 YYEEEE. The length of the CDR3 is 16 residues. CDR3 DNA: TGTGCCAGCAGCTTCGGGACTCCTCACTCCTACAATGAGCAGTTCTTC. Translating gives CASSFGTPHSYNEQFF.

The rearrangement uses TRBV5-1 and TRBJ2-1; tentatively, D is TRBD2 (7 bases). V was cut by 0 bases and J by 7 bases, with 14 bases left in between. This CDR3 is 15 amino acids long. Germline CDR1 reads SGHRS; CDR2 reads YFSETQ. For the CDR3, the DNA is TGCGCCAGCAGCTTGGTAGGCAGGGGAGGGAATGAGCAGTTCTTC. Translated: CASSLVGRGGNEQFF.

The rearrangement uses TRBV5-1 and TRBJ2-7, with TRBD1 matching 7 bases. V dropped 3 bases and J dropped 3; count of bases not matched to a gene: 6. The CDR3 totals 14 residues. CDR1 is SGHRS and CDR2 is YFSETQ in the germline V gene. CDR3 amino acids: CASSWDSEIYEQYF. The CDR3, as DNA: TGCGCCAGCAGCTGGGACAGCGAAATCTACGAGCAGTACTTC.

The chain carries TRBV6-6 and TRBJ1-2, with 7 bases lining up with TRBD1. The CDR3 has 16 residues. V was clipped by 5 bases and J by 4 bases; unmatched bases: 13. Germline V gene lookup returns CDR1 MNHNY and CDR2 SVGAGI (reference sequence). CDR3 loop: CASSQGTAQGLYGYTF. The CDR3 DNA follows: TGTGCCAGCAGTCAGGGGACAGCACAGGGCCTCTATGGCTACACCTTC.

The rearrangement joins TRBV7-9 to TRBJ2-1, with 10 bases lining up with TRBD2. The germline CDR1 and CDR2 sequences are SEHNR and FQNEAQ (reference sequence). V lost 0 bases to trimming and J lost 3 bases; unmatched junction nucleotides: 8. The CDR3 covers 18 residues. CDR3 sequence (DNA): TGTGCCAGCAGCTTAGCGTCGGCGACTAGCGGGTTCTACAATGAGCAGTTCTTC. The encoded protein is CASSLASATSGFYNEQFF.

The chain combines TRBV18 with TRBJ1-2; 7 bases are shared with TRBD1. CDR3 length equals 15 residues. V shed 5 bases and J 2 bases; nucleotides not matched to a gene: 8. Germline assignment: CDR1 KGHSH and CDR2 LQKENI. This chain's CDR3 is CASSATGTENYGYTF. DNA of the CDR3: TGTGCCAGCTCAGCGACCGGGACAGAGAACTATGGCTACACCTTC. The full variable domain, its missing parts supplied by reference TRBV18 and TRBJ1-2, is NAGVMQNPRHLVRRRGQEARLRCSPMKGHSHVYWYRQLPEEGLKFMVYLQKENIIDESGMPKERFSAEFPKEGPSILRIQQVVRGDSAAYFCASSATGTENYGYTFGSGTRLTVV.

The V call is TRBV11-2, the J call TRBJ2-5; TRBD2 aligns across 9 bases. Germline values: CDR1 SGHAT, CDR2 FQNNGV. The CDR3 length is 16 residues. J gave up 5 bases and V 7 bases, and 14 bases lay outside the gene matches. The CDR3: CASTHPQAGGGETQYF. In DNA, the CDR3 is TGTGCCAGCACCCACCCCCAAGCGGGAGGCGGGGAGACCCAGTACTTC.

This clone has only one observation. The V and J genes are TRBV6-5 and TRBJ2-7; D remains unclear. CDR3 length: 14 amino acids. Trimming removed 4 bases at V and 0 bases at J, with 10 bases between. CDR1 MNHEY and CDR2 SVGAGI come from the germline V gene. CDR3 residues: CASSSSLISYEQYF. Written as DNA, the CDR3 is TGTGCCAGCAGTTCCTCACTTATCTCCTACGAGCAGTACTTC.

DNA of the CDR3: TGTGCCTCCAGCCCAGGGGGCCGCAGATATGGCTACACCTTC. It yields the protein CASSPGGRRYGYTF. The chain is built from TRBV27 and TRBJ1-2, with 8 nucleotides matching TRBD1. Germline CDR1 MNHEY, CDR2 SMNVEV (reference sequence). After removal of 11 bases from V and 5 bases from J, the junction contained 13 bases not matched to a gene. The CDR3 sequence is 14 residues long.

This chain connects TRBV13 to TRBJ2-3; no clear D. The CDR3 runs 12 residues. Germline assignment: CDR1 PRHDT and CDR2 FYEKMQ (reference sequence). Trimming stripped 3 bases from V and 6 bases from J, with 7 bases between. The CDR3 is CASSFTRDTQYF. CDR3 nucleotides: TGTGCCAGCAGCTTTACCAGGGATACGCAGTATTTT.

The chain uses TRBV19 and TRBJ1-2, with 12 bases matching TRBD1. Germline loops: CDR1 LNHDA, CDR2 SQIVND (reference sequence). This CDR3 is built from 18 residues. V trimming: 0 bases; J trimming: 4 bases; junction bases outside the gene matches: 9. CDR3 loop: CASSIDPGQGARGYGYTF. As DNA, the CDR3 is TGTGCCAGTAGTATAGATCCGGGACAGGGGGCGCGGGGCTATGGCTACACCTTC.

The rearrangement joins TRBV7-9 to TRBJ2-3; 11 bases agree with TRBD2. Trimming at V came to 4 bases and at J to 0 bases, leaving 12 bases not matched to a gene. CDR1 SEHNR and CDR2 FQNEAQ come from the germline V gene (reference sequence). This CDR3 is 19 amino acids long. Written as DNA, the CDR3 is TGTGCCAGCAGCTATGGACTAGCGGGCACTCGAAGGAGCACAGATACGCAGTATTTT. This sequence encodes CASSYGLAGTRRSTDTQYF.

J is TRBJ2-3 and V is TRBV5-4; 9 bases map to TRBD2. In germline, CDR1 is SGHNT, CDR2 YYREEE (reference sequence). This CDR3 is built from 15 residues. V dropped 1 base and J dropped 3; count of bases not matched to a gene: 3. The CDR3 DNA reads TGTGCCAGCAGCTTGCGAACTAGCGGGACAGATACGCAGTATTTT. It is translated as CASSLRTSGTDTQYF.

The chain uses TRBV10-3 and TRBJ1-1; D uncertain. Trimming took 3 bases from V and 5 from J, leaving 10 bases between them. The germline gives CDR1 ENHRY, CDR2 SYGVKD. There are 13 residues in the CDR3. DNA for the CDR3: TGTGCCATCAGTGACGGAGGTGGAACTGAAGCTTTCTTT. Its translation: CAISDGGGTEAFF.

The chain couples TRBV9 to TRBJ1-3; D ambiguous. Between the trimmed V and J ends, which lost 4 bases and 4 bases, there was a span of 18 bases. The germline V gene has CDR1 SGDLS and CDR2 YYNGEE. This CDR3 has 16 amino acids. CDR3: CASSPMNGEAGNTIYF. CDR3 coding DNA: TGTGCCAGCAGCCCCATGAATGGAGAAGCGGGAAACACCATATATTTT.